What follows is one T cell receptor (beta chain) and its context. Antigen specificity is unknown. Other DNA sequences of this sample code for an identical CDR3. This sample is drawn from a study of metastatic and nonmetastatic thyroid tumors. For the study at large: Peripheral blood and tumor or nodule samples from malignant and benign thyroid patients were compared. Study results and caveats: Benign nodules reportedly had significantly lower TCR beta diversity than malignant thyroid tumors in blood and tumor.

The entire patient cohort was treatment-naive prior to thyroid surgery. TCRdb re-clonotyped the PCR reads through MiXCR. The sample comprises tens of thousands of clones, less than 20% of which are singletons, and 13% rests with the top ten. CDR1 SGHVS and CDR2 FNYEAQ come from the germline V gene. Trimming cost V 7 bases and J 0 bases; bases outside gene matches: 7. The CDR3 has 15 amino acids. The specimen was blood. The chain recombines TRBV7-6 with TRBJ2-3; 7 nucleotides align to TRBD1. This sequence originates from a female donor with papillary thyroid cancer or a benign thyroid nodule (not recorded which). Some clones in this sample may be carry-over from other donors' samples. The CDR3 nucleotides are TGTGCCAGCAACAACAGGGGTCTTAGCACAGATACGCAGTATTTT. Residues: CASNNRGLSTDTQYF.